This T cell receptor beta chain was found in a study of human T cells and chemical hapten exposure. Documented time point: patch test 1, 2 weeks after DPC sensitization. Treatment in this sample: therapeutic diphenylcyclopropenone sensitization with weekly scalp DPC. J lost 2 bases, V lost 2 bases, and 3 bases had no gene match. The CDR3 consists of 16 residues. Study-wide results and caveats: Correlating positively with patch test score were the PT1 expanded TCR counts.

TCRdb recomputed calls from the RACE reads with MiXCR, one row per CDR3 protein. The sample gives some 110,000 distinct CDR3 sequences, about an eighth of which show up once; about 1.4% is in the top ten. This clonotype has at least ten counts. Its target is not known. The sequences come from whole blood, collected in connection with sensitization to the hapten diphenylcyclopropenone (DPC). The receptor comes from a woman in her forties or fifties with alopecia areata. Some clones in this sample may be carry-over from other donors' samples. The chain has TRBV12-3 or TRBV12-4 and TRBJ2-2, with TRBD1 matching over 9 bases. CDR3 residues: CASSLRGQGNTGELFF. The DNA of the CDR3 is TGTGCCAGCAGTTTACGGGGACAGGGTAACACCGGGGAGCTGTTTTTT.